The T cell receptor beta chain described here comes from a study of Ad26.COV2.S vaccination and SARS-CoV-2 variants. Study overall: It was the COV1001 Ad26.COV2.S trial arm that included the donor.

V was pared by 7 bases and J by 1 base, with 10 bases between. CDR1 is LNHDA and CDR2 is SQIVND in the germline V gene (reference sequence). This CDR3 has 14 amino acids. Sequenced by immunoSEQ multiplex PCR; TCRdb stores in-frame clones only, minus some. The repertoire holds some 340,000 clones, around 85% seen once, with approximately 2% in the top ten. The treatment is: around 19 received Ad26.COV2.S at low or high dose, single or two shots; 5 received placebo; per-sample allocation not given. Samples analyzed were those drawn on day 63 after the first vaccine or placebo injection. Points from the study as a whole: Recipients of vaccine and of placebo showed similar breadth of their non-spike TCR repertoires. Those who received the vaccine showed greater spike-specific TCR breadth than those given placebo.

To note about this clone: Antigen: not known.

Sample: peripheral blood, taken in a trial of Ad26.COV2.S vaccine versus placebo. The V and J genes are TRBV19 and TRBJ2-2; D possibly corresponds to TRBD1 (6 bases). The receptor was isolated from a person between 18 and 60 years old who received the Ad26.COV2.S COVID-19 vaccine or a placebo. The CDR3 loop is CASKNRVNTGELFF. Here the CDR3 DNA reads TGTGCCAGTAAGAACAGGGTGAACACCGGGGAGCTGTTTTTT.